This TCR beta chain is drawn from a study of STAT5B mutations in CD4+ large granular lymphocyte leukemia (dated by TCRdb to 2021 to 2024). Regarding the complete study: Among the healthy controls, the CDR3 'QG' motif was associated with a particular HLA allele. The TCRbeta repertoires of CD4+ T-cell large granular lymphocyte leukemia patients were compared with the TCRbeta repertoires of healthy blood donors. Flow cytometry on FACSCanto II or FACSVerse confirmed that purified fractions exceeded 95% purity among lymphocytes. Beyond this particular receptor, the publication reports: Each patient's main leukemic clonotypes were private, but 25% of these clonotypes showed up at low frequency in the non-leukemic repertoires of other patients. Compared with healthy CD4+ repertoires, CD4-sorted patient repertoires appeared more clonal, and this difference remained even after the putative leukemic clones were removed. TRBV06-family usage was enriched among the top patient clones (8/27) compared with healthy controls (2/35). Data were not HLA-matched; higher clonality in CD4+ versus CD8+ T-LGLL could reflect the relatively small sample size.

Healthy controls were 37 blood donors whose buffy coats came from the Finnish Red Cross blood service. All TCR-sequenced material derived from peripheral blood: patient blood samples and healthy donor buffy coats. Ficoll-Hypaque gradient centrifugation was used to isolate peripheral blood mononuclear cells. For the healthy controls, CD4+ cells were obtained from buffy coats by magnetic purification. Genomic DNA was extracted using the Gentra Puregene Cell and Tissue kit, and a Qubit 2.0 fluorometer was used to quantify it. The CDR3, from cysteine to phenylalanine, totals 14 residues. Of the read, only the CDR3 DNA is kept; its 42 bases are in frame from base 1. The germline V gene encodes CDR1 MNHNY and CDR2 SVGAGI (reference sequence). V is cut back by 6 bases and J by 3 bases, with 5 bases in the junction unmatched. Comment on this clone: Its antigen remains unidentified. No base qualities exist here, and no much larger clone lies one base off it.

The immunoSEQ assay at survey resolution was used to sequence TCRbeta rearrangements from genomic DNA. The original pipeline was this. In the TCR sequencing data, the lowest productive clonotype frequency that could be detected was 2.59 x 10-5. Analyses included only productive TCRbeta rearrangements, meaning complete and in-frame sequences. Clonality for each sample was calculated as Simpson clonality in the immunoSEQ Analyzer version 3.0. Clones were grouped by frequency into very rare, small, medium, large (1-20%) or hyperexpanded (>20%) categories. Generation probabilities were estimated with OLGA 1.2.3, V-gene circos plots were made with VDJtools, specificities were searched in VDJdb, and CDR3 motifs were identified with GLIPH. In its TCRdb copy, this immuneACCESS table keeps in-frame sequences only and misses some clones. Where compared with another copy, unresolved V genes explain less than half of these, and the others have no known cause. That table is the source of V, J and clone size, and D and trimming were worked out from the DNA. The sample includes fewer than 35,000 clones, with 69% observed a single time. Of the sample, 2.5% to 3% falls within the top ten clones.

The source material was CD4+ T cells from blood buffy coats. The chain uses TRBV6-6 and TRBJ2-7, and 10 junction bases match TRBD1. The sequence derives from a human donor in good health. The nucleotide sequence is TGTGCCAGCAGGACAGGGGGCGCAATCTACGAGCAGTACTTC. Protein translation: CASRTGGAIYEQYF.